This TCR beta chain stems from a study of blood T cell repertoires in COVID-19. Overall study context: The study drew acute and convalescent COVID-19 samples from the United States, Italy and Spain. Sources were T cells, B-cell-depleted T cells, or PBMCs; the material itself was cDNA or gDNA.

The table lists this clone with a few counts. As originally analysed: Reference gene primer amplification gave estimated nucleated cell counts. Only in-frame clones appear in the TCRdb table, and some are missing; sequencing was by immunoSEQ multiplex PCR. D and trimming were read from the DNA, whereas the V and J calls and clone size are those reported in that table. The repertoire includes about 94,000 clones, around 80% of them detected once, and around 17% sits in the top ten. Sequencing was performed on peripheral blood. The receptor was isolated from a human donor in a cohort sampled during active COVID-19.

CDR3: CASVRLGEKGGANVLTF. CDR3 DNA sequence: TGTGCCAGCGTTCGTCTCGGGGAAAAGGGTGGGGCCAACGTCCTGACTTTC. The gene calls are TRBV2 and TRBJ2-6, with D perhaps matching TRBD2 (5 bases). The germline V and J ends were trimmed by 8 bases and 3 bases, with 20 bases remaining between them. Germline assignment: CDR1 SNHLY and CDR2 FYNNEI. CDR3 length equals 17 residues.